Listed below are T cell receptor beta chains from one sample, sequenced in a study of lymphopenia after photon versus proton radiotherapy. Sequenced by immunoSEQ multiplex PCR; TCRdb stores in-frame clones only, minus some. The table has about 19,000 clones, 90% to 95% seen once; the top ten hold approximately 6.5%. The specimen comprised peripheral blood, sampled from a patient treated with photon-based radiotherapy. The receptors derive from a man aged 55-75 years with pancreatic cancer. Each CDR3 is given with its conserved first and last residue. The order of the fields is clone size, J gene, D gene, V gene, CDR3 DNA, CDR3 protein. D genes are given only for firm matches. Only part of the rows carry a size: once, few, many, or a class if the clone is expanded.

clone size: .; J gene: TRBJ2-5; D gene: .; V gene: TRBV5-4; CDR3 DNA: TGTGCCAGCAGCCCCAAAGGTGGAGGGAAGGGAGAGACCCAGTACTTC; CDR3 protein: CASSPKGGGKGETQYF
clone size: .; J gene: TRBJ1-3; D gene: .; V gene: TRBV5-1; CDR3 DNA: TGCGCCAGCAGCTTGCCTGGGGGCCTCGTCTCTGGAAACACCATATATTTT; CDR3 protein: CASSLPGGLVSGNTIYF
clone size: .; J gene: TRBJ1-3; D gene: .; V gene: TRBV5-1; CDR3 DNA: TGCGCCAGCAGCTTGGTTCAGGGTTCTGGAAACACCATATATTTT; CDR3 protein: CASSLVQGSGNTIYF
clone size: .; J gene: TRBJ2-2; D gene: .; V gene: TRBV6-5; CDR3 DNA: TGTGCCAGCAGTTCCCCCGGGACAGGGGAGCTGTTTTTT; CDR3 protein: CASSSPGTGELFF
clone size: .; J gene: TRBJ1-1; D gene: TRBD1; V gene: TRBV25-1; CDR3 DNA: TGTGCCAGCACCGCCCTGGGGACAGGGGTTGGGGGCACTGAAGCTTTCTTT; CDR3 protein: CASTALGTGVGGTEAFF
clone size: .; J gene: TRBJ2-3; D gene: .; V gene: TRBV11-3; CDR3 DNA: TGTGCCAGCAGCCTTGGGGGCACAGATACGCAGTATTTT; CDR3 protein: CASSLGGTDTQYF
clone size: few; J gene: TRBJ1-6; D gene: TRBD1; V gene: TRBV5-1; CDR3 DNA: TGCGCCAGCAGCTCGCCGGACAGGGGGGATTCACCCCTCCACTTT; CDR3 protein: CASSSPDRGDSPLHF
clone size: .; J gene: TRBJ1-1; D gene: .; V gene: TRBV2; CDR3 DNA: TGTGCCAGCAGTACAGAGCTGAACACTGAAGCTTTCTTT; CDR3 protein: CASSTELNTEAFF
clone size: .; J gene: TRBJ2-5; D gene: TRBD1; V gene: TRBV27; CDR3 DNA: TGTGCCAGCAGTAAGGGACAGGGCCAAGAGACCCAGTACTTC; CDR3 protein: CASSKGQGQETQYF
clone size: .; J gene: TRBJ2-3; D gene: .; V gene: TRBV15; CDR3 DNA: TGTGCCACCAGCAGAGCGGCCGGCCCAAGTACGCAGTATTTT; CDR3 protein: CATSRAAGPSTQYF
clone size: .; J gene: TRBJ1-6; D gene: .; V gene: TRBV4-1; CDR3 DNA: TGCGCCAGCAGCCAAGTGACGATAAACTCACCCCTCCACTTT; CDR3 protein: CASSQVTINSPLHF
clone size: .; J gene: TRBJ1-1; D gene: .; V gene: TRBV9; CDR3 DNA: TGTGCCAGCAGCTCCCAGATAGGGAACACTGAAGCTTTCTTT; CDR3 protein: CASSSQIGNTEAFF
clone size: .; J gene: TRBJ2-5; D gene: TRBD1; V gene: TRBV23-1; CDR3 DNA: TGCGCCAGCAGTCTCAGACAGGGTTCGCGGGTATCGTACCAAGAGACCCAGTACTTC; CDR3 protein: CASSLRQGSRVSYQETQYF
clone size: .; J gene: TRBJ1-1; D gene: TRBD1; V gene: TRBV4-1; CDR3 DNA: TGCGCCAGCAGCCAAGTTATTCCAGGGGGCACTGAAGCTTTCTTT; CDR3 protein: CASSQVIPGGTEAFF
clone size: once; J gene: TRBJ2-7; D gene: .; V gene: TRBV6-5; CDR3 DNA: TGTGCCAGCAGTTACTCCGGGGGCATGGTAGCCTACGAGCAGTACTTC; CDR3 protein: CASSYSGGMVAYEQYF
clone size: .; J gene: TRBJ1-5; D gene: .; V gene: TRBV2; CDR3 DNA: TGTGCCAGCAGTGCCACTGGGGGGTTCGGTCAGCCCCAGCATTTT; CDR3 protein: CASSATGGFGQPQHF
clone size: .; J gene: TRBJ2-3; D gene: .; V gene: TRBV11-3; CDR3 DNA: TGTGCCAGCAGCCGAGGTCGGGGGGCCGTAGATACGCAGTATTTT; CDR3 protein: CASSRGRGAVDTQYF
clone size: .; J gene: TRBJ1-2; D gene: .; V gene: TRBV2; CDR3 DNA: TGTGCCAGCAGTGAAGTGTCGGGCCGTGGCTACACCTTC; CDR3 protein: CASSEVSGRGYTF